The T cell receptor beta chain under discussion was sequenced for a study of STAT5B mutations in CD4+ large granular lymphocyte leukemia. TCRdb's table, derived via immunoSEQ multiplex PCR, lists solely in-frame clones and lacks some. The sample comprises approximately 23,000 clones, under 80% of which are singletons, and 0.4% to 0.45% rests with the top ten. Germline assignment: CDR1 SGHTA and CDR2 FQGNSA. This CDR3 has 13 residues. V was trimmed by 4 bases and J by 3 bases, leaving 9 bases between them. A single count supports this clone. The chain uses TRBV7-2 and TRBJ2-5; D is perhaps TRBD1 (5 bases). Sample: CD4+ T cells from blood buffy coats. The TCR comes from a human donor in good health. As DNA, the CDR3 is TGTGCCAGCAGCTCAACCAGGGAAGAGACCCAGTACTTC. Residues: CASSSTREETQYF. The entire variable domain, with the rest obtained from reference TRBV7-2 and TRBJ2-5, is as follows: GAGVSQSPSNKVTEKGKDVELRCDPISGHTALYWYRQSLGQGLEFLIYFQGNSAPDKSGLPSDRFSAERTGGSVSTLTIQRTQQEDSAVYLCASSSTREETQYFGPGTRLLVL.